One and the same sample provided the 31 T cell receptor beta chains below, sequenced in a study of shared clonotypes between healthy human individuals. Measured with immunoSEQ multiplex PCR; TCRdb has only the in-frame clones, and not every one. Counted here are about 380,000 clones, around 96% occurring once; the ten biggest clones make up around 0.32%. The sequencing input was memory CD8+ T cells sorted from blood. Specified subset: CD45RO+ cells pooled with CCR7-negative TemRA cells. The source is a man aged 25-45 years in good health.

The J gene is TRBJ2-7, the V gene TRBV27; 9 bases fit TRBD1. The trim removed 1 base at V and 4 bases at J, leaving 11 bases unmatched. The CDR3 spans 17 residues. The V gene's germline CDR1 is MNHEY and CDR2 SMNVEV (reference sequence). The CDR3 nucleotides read TGTGCCAGCAGTTTATACTCCGGGACAGGGAGCCCTTACGAGCAGTACTTC. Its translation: CASSLYSGTGSPYEQYF.

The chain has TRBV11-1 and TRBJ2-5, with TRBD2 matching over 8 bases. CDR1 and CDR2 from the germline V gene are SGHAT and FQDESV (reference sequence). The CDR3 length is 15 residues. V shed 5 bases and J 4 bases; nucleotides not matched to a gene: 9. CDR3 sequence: CASSTQGLAGETQYF. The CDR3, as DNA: TGTGCCAGCAGCACCCAAGGACTAGCCGGAGAGACCCAGTACTTC.

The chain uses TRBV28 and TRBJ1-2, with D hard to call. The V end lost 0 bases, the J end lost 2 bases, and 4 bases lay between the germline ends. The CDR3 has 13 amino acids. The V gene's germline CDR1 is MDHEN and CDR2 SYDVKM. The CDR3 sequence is CASSLWRNYGYTF. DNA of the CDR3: TGTGCCAGCAGTTTATGGCGGAACTATGGCTACACCTTC.

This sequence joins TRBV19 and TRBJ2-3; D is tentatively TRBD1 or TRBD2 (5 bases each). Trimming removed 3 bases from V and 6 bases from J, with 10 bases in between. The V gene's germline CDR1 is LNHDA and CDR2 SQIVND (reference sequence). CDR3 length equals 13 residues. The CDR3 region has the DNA TGTGCCAGTAGTATCGGGGCAGGCGATACGCAGTATTTT. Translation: CASSIGAGDTQYF.

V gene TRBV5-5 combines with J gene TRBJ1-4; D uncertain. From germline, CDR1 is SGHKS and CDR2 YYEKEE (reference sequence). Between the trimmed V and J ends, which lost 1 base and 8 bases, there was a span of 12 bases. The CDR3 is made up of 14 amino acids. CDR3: CASSLKGSGEKLFF. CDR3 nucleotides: TGTGCCAGCAGCTTGAAGGGTAGTGGGGAAAAACTGTTTTTT.

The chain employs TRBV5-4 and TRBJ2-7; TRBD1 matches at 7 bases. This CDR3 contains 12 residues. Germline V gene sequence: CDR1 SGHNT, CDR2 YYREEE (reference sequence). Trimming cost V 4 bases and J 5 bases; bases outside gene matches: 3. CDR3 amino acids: CASSVGTDEQYF. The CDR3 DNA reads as TGTGCCAGCAGCGTCGGGACAGACGAGCAGTACTTC.

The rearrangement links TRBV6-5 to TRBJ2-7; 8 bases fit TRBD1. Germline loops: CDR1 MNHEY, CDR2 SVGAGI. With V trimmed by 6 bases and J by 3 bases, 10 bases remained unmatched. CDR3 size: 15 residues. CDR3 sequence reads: CASRDTPGGRYEQYF. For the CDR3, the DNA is TGTGCCAGCAGAGATACCCCAGGGGGCCGCTACGAGCAGTACTTC.

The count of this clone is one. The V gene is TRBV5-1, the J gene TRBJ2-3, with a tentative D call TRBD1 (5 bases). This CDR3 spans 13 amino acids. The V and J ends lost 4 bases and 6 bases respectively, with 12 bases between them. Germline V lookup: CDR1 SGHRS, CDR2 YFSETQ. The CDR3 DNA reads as TGCGCCAGCAGCGTCAGGGTCGGGGATACGCAGTATTTT. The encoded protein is CASSVRVGDTQYF.

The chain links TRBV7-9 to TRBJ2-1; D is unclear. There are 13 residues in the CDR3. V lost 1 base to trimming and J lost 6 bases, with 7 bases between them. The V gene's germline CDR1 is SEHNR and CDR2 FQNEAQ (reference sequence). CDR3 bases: TGTGCCAGCAGCTTAGAATCCGGCAATGAGCAGTTCTTC. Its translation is CASSLESGNEQFF.

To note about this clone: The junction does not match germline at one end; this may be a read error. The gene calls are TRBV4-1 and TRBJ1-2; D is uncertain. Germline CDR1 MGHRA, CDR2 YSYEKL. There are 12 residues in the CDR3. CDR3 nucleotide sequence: TGCGCCAGCAGCCAAGATAGGGCAGGACTGATCTTC. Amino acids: CASSQDRAGLIF.

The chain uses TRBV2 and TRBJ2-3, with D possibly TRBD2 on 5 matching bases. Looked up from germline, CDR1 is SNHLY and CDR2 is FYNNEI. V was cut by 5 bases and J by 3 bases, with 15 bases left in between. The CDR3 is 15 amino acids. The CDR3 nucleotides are TGTGCCAGCAGTTGGGAGAGCGGAGGAACAGATACGCAGTATTTT. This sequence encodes CASSWESGGTDTQYF.

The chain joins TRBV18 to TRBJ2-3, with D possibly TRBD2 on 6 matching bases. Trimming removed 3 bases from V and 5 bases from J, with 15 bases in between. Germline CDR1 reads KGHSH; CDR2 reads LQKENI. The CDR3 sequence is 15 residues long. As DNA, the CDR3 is TGTGCCAGCTCACCCCGTATAGAGGGAGGAGATACGCAGTATTTT. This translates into CASSPRIEGGDTQYF.

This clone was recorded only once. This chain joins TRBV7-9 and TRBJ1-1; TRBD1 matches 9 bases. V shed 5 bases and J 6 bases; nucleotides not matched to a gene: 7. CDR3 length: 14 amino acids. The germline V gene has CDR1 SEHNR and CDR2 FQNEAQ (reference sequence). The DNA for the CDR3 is TGTGCCAGCAGCCAAGACAGGGGGATGTCTGAAGCTTTCTTT. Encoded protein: CASSQDRGMSEAFF.

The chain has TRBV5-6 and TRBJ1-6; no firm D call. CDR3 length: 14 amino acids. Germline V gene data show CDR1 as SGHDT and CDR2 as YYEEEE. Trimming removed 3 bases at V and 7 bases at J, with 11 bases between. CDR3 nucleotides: TGTGCCAGCAGCTCGGGGAGGCGAAATTCACCCCTCCACTTT. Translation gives CASSSGRRNSPLHF.

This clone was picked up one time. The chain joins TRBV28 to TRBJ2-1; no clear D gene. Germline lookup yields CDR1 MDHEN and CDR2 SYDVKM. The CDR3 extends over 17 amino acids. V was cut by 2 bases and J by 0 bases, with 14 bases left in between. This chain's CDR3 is CASSLRGGVSSYNEQFF. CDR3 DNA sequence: TGTGCCAGCAGTTTAAGAGGTGGGGTTAGCTCCTACAATGAGCAGTTCTTC.

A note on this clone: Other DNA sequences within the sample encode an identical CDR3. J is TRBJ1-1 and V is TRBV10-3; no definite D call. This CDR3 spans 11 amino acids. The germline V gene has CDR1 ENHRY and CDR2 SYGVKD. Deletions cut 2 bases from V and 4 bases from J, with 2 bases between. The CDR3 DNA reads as TGTGCCATCAGTGAGGGCACTGAAGCTTTCTTT. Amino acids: CAISEGTEAFF.

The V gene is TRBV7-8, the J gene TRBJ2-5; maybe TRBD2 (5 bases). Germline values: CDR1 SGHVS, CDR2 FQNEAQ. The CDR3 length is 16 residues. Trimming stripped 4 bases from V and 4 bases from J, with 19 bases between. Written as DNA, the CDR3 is TGTGCCAGCAGCTCTACTAGAGGGCCGGTTACAGAGACCCAGTACTTC. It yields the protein CASSSTRGPVTETQYF.

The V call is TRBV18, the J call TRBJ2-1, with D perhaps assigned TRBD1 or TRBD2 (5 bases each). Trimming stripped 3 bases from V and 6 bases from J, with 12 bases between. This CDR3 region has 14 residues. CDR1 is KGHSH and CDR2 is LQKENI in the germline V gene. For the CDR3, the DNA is TGTGCCAGCTCACCTGTTGGGGGTACCAATGAGCAGTTCTTC. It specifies CASSPVGGTNEQFF.

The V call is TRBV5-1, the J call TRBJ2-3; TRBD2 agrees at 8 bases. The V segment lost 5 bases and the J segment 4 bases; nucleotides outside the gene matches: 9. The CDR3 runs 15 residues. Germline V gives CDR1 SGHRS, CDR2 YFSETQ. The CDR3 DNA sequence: TGCGCCAGCAGACAGCGGGAGAGGTTCCCAGATACGCAGTATTTT. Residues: CASRQRERFPDTQYF.

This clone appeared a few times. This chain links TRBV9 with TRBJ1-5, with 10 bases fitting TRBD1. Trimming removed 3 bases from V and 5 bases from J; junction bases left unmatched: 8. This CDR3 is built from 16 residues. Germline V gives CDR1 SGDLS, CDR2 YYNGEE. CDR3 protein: CASSEGDRGGDQPQHF. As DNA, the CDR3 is TGTGCCAGCAGCGAGGGGGACAGGGGTGGCGATCAGCCCCAGCATTTT.

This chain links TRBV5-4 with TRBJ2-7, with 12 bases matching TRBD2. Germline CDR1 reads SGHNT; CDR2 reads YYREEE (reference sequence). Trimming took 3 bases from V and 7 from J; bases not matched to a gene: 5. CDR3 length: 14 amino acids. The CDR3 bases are TGTGCCAGCAGCTCTCGACTAGCGGGAGATGAGCAGTACTTC. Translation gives CASSSRLAGDEQYF.

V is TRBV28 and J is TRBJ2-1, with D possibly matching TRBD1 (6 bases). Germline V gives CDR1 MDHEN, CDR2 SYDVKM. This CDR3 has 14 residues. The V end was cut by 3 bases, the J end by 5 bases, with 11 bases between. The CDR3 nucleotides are TGTGCCAGCAGTTTTCGAGGGGGTAACAATGAGCAGTTCTTC. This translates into CASSFRGGNNEQFF.

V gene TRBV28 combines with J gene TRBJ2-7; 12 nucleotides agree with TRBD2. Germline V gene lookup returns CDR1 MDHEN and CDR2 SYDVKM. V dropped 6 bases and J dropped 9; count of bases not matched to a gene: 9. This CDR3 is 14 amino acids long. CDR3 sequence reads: CASSNLAGGPVQYF. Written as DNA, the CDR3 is TGTGCCAGCAGCAATCTAGCGGGAGGGCCTGTGCAGTACTTC.

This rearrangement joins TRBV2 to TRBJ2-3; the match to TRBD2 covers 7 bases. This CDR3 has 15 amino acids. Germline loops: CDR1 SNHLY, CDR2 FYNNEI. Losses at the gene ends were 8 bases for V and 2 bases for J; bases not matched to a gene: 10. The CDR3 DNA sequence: TGTGCCAGCCGCCAGACTAGCAATCCCACAGATACGCAGTATTTT. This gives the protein CASRQTSNPTDTQYF.

This CDR3 is CASSLGLGGEQFF. As DNA, the CDR3 is TGTGCCAGCAGCTTGGGCTTGGGCGGTGAGCAGTTCTTC. V usage is TRBV5-4 and J usage is TRBJ2-1; no clear D gene. Germline V lookup: CDR1 SGHNT, CDR2 YYREEE (reference sequence). CDR3 length: 13 amino acids. Trimming took 0 bases from V and 9 from J, leaving 10 bases between them.

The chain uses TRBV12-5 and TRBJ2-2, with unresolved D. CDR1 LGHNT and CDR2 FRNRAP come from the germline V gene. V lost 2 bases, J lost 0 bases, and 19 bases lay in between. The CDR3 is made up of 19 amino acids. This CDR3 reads CASGLLWPLTDANTGELFF. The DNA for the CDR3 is TGTGCTAGTGGTTTGTTATGGCCCCTGACTGACGCGAACACCGGGGAGCTGTTTTTT. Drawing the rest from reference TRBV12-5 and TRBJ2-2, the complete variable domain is DARVTQTPRHKVTEMGQEVTMRCQPILGHNTVFWYRQTMMQGLELLAYFRNRAPLDDSGMPKDRFSAEMPDATLATLKIQPSEPRDSAVYFCASGLLWPLTDANTGELFFGEGSRLTVL.

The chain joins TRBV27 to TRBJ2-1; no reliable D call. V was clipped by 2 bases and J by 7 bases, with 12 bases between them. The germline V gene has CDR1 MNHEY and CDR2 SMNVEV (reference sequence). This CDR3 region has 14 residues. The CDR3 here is CASSLLASQNEQFF. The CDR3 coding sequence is TGTGCCAGCAGTTTACTGGCTAGTCAAAATGAGCAGTTCTTC.

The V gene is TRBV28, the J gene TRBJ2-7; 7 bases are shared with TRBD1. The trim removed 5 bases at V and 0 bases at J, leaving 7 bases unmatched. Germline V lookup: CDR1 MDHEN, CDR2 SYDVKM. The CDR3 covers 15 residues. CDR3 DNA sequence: TGTGCCAGCAGTCTACTGGACAGGAGCTCCTACGAGCAGTACTTC. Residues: CASSLLDRSSYEQYF. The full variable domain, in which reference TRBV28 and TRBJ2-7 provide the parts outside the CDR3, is DVKVTQSSRYLVKRTGEKVFLECVQDMDHENMFWYRQDPGLGLRLIYFSYDVKMKEKGDIPEGYSVSREKKERFSLILESASTNQTSMYLCASSLLDRSSYEQYFGPGTRLTVT.

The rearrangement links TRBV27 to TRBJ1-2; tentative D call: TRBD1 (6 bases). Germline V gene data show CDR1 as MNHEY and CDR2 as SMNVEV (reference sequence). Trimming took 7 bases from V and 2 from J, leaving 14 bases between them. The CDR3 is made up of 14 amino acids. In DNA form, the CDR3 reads TGTGCCAGCAAAGGACAGCCGGGAAACTATGGCTACACCTTC. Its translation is CASKGQPGNYGYTF.

DNA for the CDR3: TGTGCCAGCAGCCAAGATTGGGGACTAGGGGGCGAGCAGTACTTC. This sequence encodes CASSQDWGLGGEQYF. The chain employs TRBV4-2 and TRBJ2-7; 8 bases are a match to TRBD2. Germline CDR1 is LGHNA and CDR2 is YNFKEQ. V dropped 0 bases and J dropped 6; count of bases not matched to a gene: 7. The CDR3 has 15 residues.

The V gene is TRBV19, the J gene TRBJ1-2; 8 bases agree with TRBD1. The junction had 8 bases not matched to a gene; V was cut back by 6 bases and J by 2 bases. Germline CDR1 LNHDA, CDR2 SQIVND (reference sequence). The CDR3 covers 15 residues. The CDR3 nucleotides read TGTGCCAGTAGCCGTGGGACAGGACTAAACTATGGCTACACCTTC. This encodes CASSRGTGLNYGYTF.